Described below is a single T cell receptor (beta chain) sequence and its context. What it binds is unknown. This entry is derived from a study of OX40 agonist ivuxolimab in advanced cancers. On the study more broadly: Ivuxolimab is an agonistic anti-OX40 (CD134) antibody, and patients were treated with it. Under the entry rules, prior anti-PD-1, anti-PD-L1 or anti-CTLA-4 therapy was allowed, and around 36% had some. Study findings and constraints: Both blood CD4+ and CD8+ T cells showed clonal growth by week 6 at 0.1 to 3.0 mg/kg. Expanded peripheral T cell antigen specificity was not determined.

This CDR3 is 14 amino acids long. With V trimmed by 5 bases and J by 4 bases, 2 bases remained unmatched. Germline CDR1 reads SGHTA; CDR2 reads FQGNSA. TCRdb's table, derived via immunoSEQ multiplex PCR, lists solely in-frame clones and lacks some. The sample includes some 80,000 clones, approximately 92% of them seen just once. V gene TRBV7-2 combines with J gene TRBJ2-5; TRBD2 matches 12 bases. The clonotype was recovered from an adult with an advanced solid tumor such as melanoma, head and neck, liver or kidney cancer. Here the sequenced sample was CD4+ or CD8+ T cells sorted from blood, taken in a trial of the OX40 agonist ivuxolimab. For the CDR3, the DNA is TGTGCCAGCAGCCGGGGACTAGCGGGAGAGACCCAGTACTTC. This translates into CASSRGLAGETQYF.